Following are 27 T cell receptor beta chains from one sample sequenced in a study of cytomegalovirus exposure and HLA in healthy donors. The PCR was carried out with 60 Vbeta primers and 13 Jbeta primers. Using immunoSEQ multiplex PCR, the repertoire was profiled, and TCRdb retains in-frame clones only, with some absent. The table includes approximately 160,000 clones, 70% to 80% detected once. The source material was PBMCs. These receptors all come from a man between 35 and 55 years old in good health and CMV-seronegative.

CDR3 sequence reads: CASSQYRGNTGELFF. The CDR3, as DNA: TGTGCCAGCAGTCAATATAGGGGGAACACCGGGGAGCTGTTTTTT. V gene TRBV7-2 combines with J gene TRBJ2-2; D is possibly TRBD1 (5 bases). Trimming removed 6 bases at V and 1 base at J, with 12 bases between. The V gene's germline CDR1 is SGHTA and CDR2 FQGNSA. The CDR3 has 15 amino acids.

This clone was seen a handful of times. V usage is TRBV7-6 and J usage is TRBJ2-7; perhaps TRBD2 as D (6 bases). Trimming pared 2 bases from V and 4 bases from J, leaving 24 bases between. Germline CDR1 reads SGHVS; CDR2 reads FNYEAQ. The CDR3 has 18 amino acids. This CDR3 is CASSLIVGSLSRQYEQYF. The CDR3 DNA follows: TGTGCCAGCAGCTTAATAGTCGGGAGTCTCTCCAGGCAGTACGAGCAGTACTTC.

This rearrangement joins TRBV10-3 to TRBJ2-2; D may be TRBD1 (6 bases). Germline CDR1 ENHRY, CDR2 SYGVKD. V dropped 6 bases and J dropped 5 bases, with 16 bases sitting between them. The CDR3 covers 15 residues. CDR3 coding DNA: TGTGCCATCAGCCCAGGGGCTGCGAGAACCGGGGAGCTGTTTTTT. It codes for CAISPGAARTGELFF.

This sequence joins TRBV5-8 and TRBJ2-2; D gene uncertain. V was shortened by 2 bases and J by 2 bases, with 13 bases between the two germline ends. The germline CDR1 and CDR2 sequences are SGHTS and YDEGEE. The length of the CDR3 is 16 residues. This chain's CDR3 is CASSFSSTPNTGELFF. CDR3 nucleotide sequence: TGTGCCAGCAGCTTTAGTTCGACTCCTAACACCGGGGAGCTGTTTTTT.

The V gene is TRBV12-5, the J gene TRBJ1-2, with 7 nucleotides matching TRBD1. Losses at the gene ends were 5 bases for V and 5 bases for J; bases not matched to a gene: 8. This CDR3 comprises 14 residues. The germline gives CDR1 LGHNT, CDR2 FRNRAP. CDR3 DNA sequence: TGTGCTAGTGGTAGTGCCGGGACAGCATATGGCTACACCTTC. It specifies CASGSAGTAYGYTF.

This chain connects TRBV30 to TRBJ2-1; TRBD2 aligns across 8 bases. Trimming at V came to 3 bases and at J to 2 bases, leaving 12 bases not matched to a gene. Germline values: CDR1 GTSNPN, CDR2 SVGIG (reference sequence). The CDR3 has 17 amino acids. CDR3 nucleotide sequence: TGTGCCTGGAGCGACTCCCAGAGCGGGAGAACCTACAATGAGCAGTTCTTC. This codes for CAWSDSQSGRTYNEQFF.

The rearrangement uses TRBV6-4 and TRBJ1-2; 9 positions match TRBD1. The CDR3 has 14 amino acids. Per germline, CDR1 MRHNA and CDR2 SNTAGT. Losses at the gene ends were 6 bases for V and 4 bases for J; bases not matched to a gene: 6. CDR3 sequence: CASRPGQGVYGYTF. In DNA, the CDR3 is TGTGCCAGCAGACCGGGACAGGGAGTCTATGGCTACACCTTC.

The chain links TRBV5-1 to TRBJ1-1; D call uncertain. With 0 bases removed from V and 5 bases from J, the gap between germline ends came to 11 bases. Germline loops: CDR1 SGHRS, CDR2 YFSETQ. This CDR3 comprises 14 residues. The CDR3 nucleotides read TGCGCCAGCAGCTTGGCGGGTTTAAGAACTGAAGCTTTCTTT. The encoded protein is CASSLAGLRTEAFF.

The gene calls are TRBV9 and TRBJ2-1; perhaps TRBD2 as D (6 bases). CDR1 is SGDLS, CDR2 YYNGEE, per germline. The V gene lost 4 bases and the J gene lost 9 bases, with 14 bases spanning the gap. The CDR3 is made up of 13 amino acids. The CDR3 loop is CASSPDYPPEQFF. As DNA, the CDR3 is TGTGCCAGCAGCCCGGACTACCCCCCTGAGCAGTTCTTC. The complete variable domain, with remaining parts taken from reference TRBV9 and TRBJ2-1, reads DSGVTQTPKHLITATGQRVTLRCSPRSGDLSVYWYQQSLDQGLQFLIQYYNGEERAKGNILERFSAQQFPDLHSELNLSSLELGDSALYFCASSPDYPPEQFFGPGTRLTVL.

A single count supports this clone. This chain links TRBV19 with TRBJ2-4; no definite D call. Germline values: CDR1 LNHDA, CDR2 SQIVND (reference sequence). Trimming cost V 4 bases and J 0 bases, with 10 bases left between them. This CDR3 has 15 amino acids. CDR3 bases: TGTGCCAGTAGTAGCCCAGGTATAGCCAAAAACATTCAGTACTTC. It codes for CASSSPGIAKNIQYF.

The chain recombines TRBV4-1 with TRBJ2-5; TRBD2 matches at 12 bases. Germline CDR1 and CDR2: MGHRA and YSYEKL. The V and J ends lost 1 base and 5 bases, in that order; junction bases with no gene match: 11. The CDR3 sequence is 18 residues long. The CDR3 here is CASSQGASGRARGETQYF. The CDR3 bases are TGCGCCAGCAGCCAAGGGGCTAGCGGGAGGGCCAGGGGGGAGACCCAGTACTTC.

V usage is TRBV11-3 and J usage is TRBJ2-3; 7 bases fit TRBD2. V lost 4 bases to trimming and J lost 2 bases; unmatched junction nucleotides: 3. The CDR3 contains 14 residues. Germline CDR1 SGHNT, CDR2 YENEEA. This CDR3 is CASSWGGDTDTQYF. The CDR3 DNA is TGTGCCAGCAGCTGGGGAGGGGACACAGATACGCAGTATTTT.

This clone was recorded a few times. The rearrangement joins TRBV5-6 to TRBJ2-1; 11 bases map to TRBD2. There are 15 residues in the CDR3. V lost 0 bases, J lost 9 bases, and 5 bases stayed unmatched. CDR1 is SGHDT, CDR2 YYEEEE, per germline. CDR3 amino acids: CASSLVLAGAGEQFF. The CDR3 DNA follows: TGTGCCAGCAGCTTGGTACTAGCGGGAGCGGGTGAGCAGTTCTTC.

The chain is built from TRBV27 and TRBJ2-7; 8 bases match TRBD1. The germline CDR1 and CDR2 sequences are MNHEY and SMNVEV (reference sequence). The length of the CDR3 is 14 residues. J lost 3 bases, V lost 3 bases, and 4 bases had no gene match. The chain's CDR3 is CASSLDRAIYEQYF. In DNA, the CDR3 is TGTGCCAGCAGTTTGGACAGGGCGATCTACGAGCAGTACTTC.

This chain connects TRBV27 to TRBJ2-1; 12 bases line up with TRBD2. CDR3 length: 13 residues. The V gene's germline CDR1 is MNHEY and CDR2 SMNVEV (reference sequence). J was trimmed by 7 bases and V by 6 bases; bases with no gene match: 1. The CDR3 DNA is TGTGCCAGCAGGGGGACTAGCGGGAATGAGCAGTTCTTC. Encoded protein: CASRGTSGNEQFF.

The gene calls are TRBV6-6 and TRBJ2-3, with 12 positions matching TRBD2. Unmatched junction bases numbered 9, after V lost 6 bases and J lost 5 bases. There are 16 residues in the CDR3. From germline, CDR1 is MNHNY and CDR2 SVGAGI (reference sequence). The CDR3 loop reads CASRASSGRGLDTQYF. DNA of the CDR3: TGTGCCAGCAGGGCTTCTAGCGGGAGGGGGCTAGATACGCAGTATTTT.

The gene calls are TRBV7-2 and TRBJ2-7; TRBD2 matches 8 bases. This CDR3 comprises 15 residues. With 5 bases clipped from V and 3 bases from J, the junction kept 9 bases outside the gene matches. Per the germline V gene, CDR1 is SGHTA and CDR2 is FQGNSA. This CDR3 is CASSPSGTRDYEQYF. In DNA, the CDR3 is TGTGCCAGCAGCCCATCCGGGACTAGAGACTACGAGCAGTACTTC.

The chain links TRBV27 to TRBJ2-7; TRBD2 matches 10 bases. Per germline, CDR1 MNHEY and CDR2 SMNVEV (reference sequence). The CDR3 sequence is 14 residues long. V lost 5 bases and J lost 5; bases outside the gene matches: 6. The CDR3 is CASSPGLAVNEQYF. CDR3 in DNA: TGTGCCAGCAGTCCCGGACTAGCGGTTAACGAGCAGTACTTC.

This clone was counted a few times. The V call is TRBV10-2, the J call TRBJ2-5; D perhaps matches TRBD1 (5 bases). V was pared by 9 bases and J by 0 bases, with 17 bases between. The germline V gene encodes CDR1 WSHSY and CDR2 SAAADI. This CDR3 is 15 amino acids long. For the CDR3, the DNA is TGCGCCAGTCAAAAAGGGGAACAGTACCAAGAGACCCAGTACTTC. It translates to CASQKGEQYQETQYF.

The rearrangement joins TRBV5-1 to TRBJ2-3; 9 bases are a match to TRBD2. Germline V gene lookup returns CDR1 SGHRS and CDR2 YFSETQ. J gave up 6 bases and V 2 bases, and 13 bases lay outside the gene matches. CDR3 length: 17 amino acids. CDR3 sequence (DNA): TGCGCCAGCAGCTTAGCTCCAGCTAGCGGGATGTCGGATACGCAGTATTTT. Translating gives CASSLAPASGMSDTQYF.

The gene calls are TRBV5-1 and TRBJ2-2; 7 nucleotides align to TRBD1. The CDR3 consists of 16 residues. J was trimmed by 0 bases and V by 0 bases; bases with no gene match: 2. Germline V gives CDR1 SGHRS, CDR2 YFSETQ. The CDR3 nucleotides read TGCGCCAGCAGCTTGGTACAGGGGTCGAACACCGGGGAGCTGTTTTTT. Its protein product is CASSLVQGSNTGELFF. The complete variable domain, with remaining parts taken from reference TRBV5-1 and TRBJ2-2, reads KAGVTQTPRYLIKTRGQQVTLSCSPISGHRSVSWYQQTPGQGLQFLFEYFSETQRNKGNFPGRFSGRQFSNSRSEMNVSTLELGDSALYLCASSLVQGSNTGELFFGEGSRLTVL.

This chain joins TRBV5-1 and TRBJ2-2, with 13 bases identical to TRBD2. Germline CDR1 is SGHRS and CDR2 is YFSETQ. The CDR3 extends over 17 amino acids. V was clipped by 2 bases and J by 6 bases; unmatched bases: 7. DNA for the CDR3: TGCGCCAGCAGCTTAAGGACTAGCGGGAGTGTAGCCGGGGAGCTGTTTTTT. Protein sequence: CASSLRTSGSVAGELFF.

The J gene is TRBJ2-7, the V gene TRBV2; 9 nucleotides match TRBD2. The germline CDR1 and CDR2 sequences are SNHLY and FYNNEI. The CDR3 is 13 residues long. V trimming: 10 bases; J trimming: 1 base; junction bases outside the gene matches: 5. The CDR3 bases are TGTGCCATCCGGACTAGCGCATCCTACGAGCAGTACTTC. Translating it yields CAIRTSASYEQYF. The full variable domain, its missing parts supplied by reference TRBV2 and TRBJ2-7, is EPEVTQTPSHQVTQMGQEVILRCVPISNHLYFYWYRQILGQKVEFLVSFYNNEISEKSEIFDDQFSVERPDGSNFTLKIRSTKLEDSAMYFCAIRTSASYEQYFGPGTRLTVT.

This chain uses TRBV5-4 with TRBJ2-1; D is perhaps TRBD2 (5 bases). The CDR3 length is 12 residues. The germline gives CDR1 SGHNT, CDR2 YYREEE (reference sequence). Deletions cut 0 bases from V and 9 bases from J, with 7 bases between. CDR3 sequence (DNA): TGTGCCAGCAGCTTGGGGGCGGGTGAGCAGTTCTTC. It is translated as CASSLGAGEQFF.

V usage is TRBV29-1 and J usage is TRBJ1-2; 8 positions match TRBD1. Germline loops: CDR1 SQVTM, CDR2 ANQGSEA. V was clipped by 7 bases and J by 8 bases; unmatched bases: 9. This CDR3 is 12 amino acids long. The chain's CDR3 is CSATAGQEGYTF. CDR3 nucleotides: TGCAGCGCCACCGCGGGACAGGAGGGCTACACCTTC.

V and J are TRBV5-1 and TRBJ2-7; no firm D call. Germline CDR1 is SGHRS and CDR2 is YFSETQ. CDR3 length: 17 amino acids. The germline V and J ends were trimmed by 1 base and 0 bases, with 17 bases remaining between them. CDR3 sequence: CASSLTLGAPSSYEQYV. As DNA, the CDR3 is TGCGCCAGCAGCTTGACCCTAGGTGCCCCCAGCTCCTACGAGCAGTACGTC.

The chain recombines TRBV7-2 with TRBJ1-1; the D gene is possibly TRBD1 (5 bases). This CDR3 spans 14 amino acids. Trimming pared 2 bases from V and 1 base from J, leaving 8 bases between. Germline CDR1 reads SGHTA; CDR2 reads FQGNSA. The DNA for the CDR3 is TGTGCCAGCAGCTTAAACAGGAGGAACACTGAAGCTTTCTTT. This encodes CASSLNRRNTEAFF.